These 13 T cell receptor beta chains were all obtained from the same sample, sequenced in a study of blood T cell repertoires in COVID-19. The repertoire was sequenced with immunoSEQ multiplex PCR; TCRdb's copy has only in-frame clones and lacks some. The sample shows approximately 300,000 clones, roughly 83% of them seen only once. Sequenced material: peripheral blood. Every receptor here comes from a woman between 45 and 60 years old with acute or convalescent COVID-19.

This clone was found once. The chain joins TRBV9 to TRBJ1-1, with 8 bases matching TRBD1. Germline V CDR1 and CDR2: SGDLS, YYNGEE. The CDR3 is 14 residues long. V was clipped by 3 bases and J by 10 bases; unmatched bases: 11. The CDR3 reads CASSGDRGRQGAFF. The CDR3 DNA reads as TGTGCCAGCAGCGGCGACAGGGGTCGACAGGGAGCTTTCTTT.

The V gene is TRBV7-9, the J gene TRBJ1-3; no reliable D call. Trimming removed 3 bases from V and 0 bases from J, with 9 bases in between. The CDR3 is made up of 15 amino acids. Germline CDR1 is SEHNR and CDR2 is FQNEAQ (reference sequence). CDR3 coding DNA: TGTGCCAGCAGCTTTTGGGAGAGCTCTGGAAACACCATATATTTT. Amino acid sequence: CASSFWESSGNTIYF.

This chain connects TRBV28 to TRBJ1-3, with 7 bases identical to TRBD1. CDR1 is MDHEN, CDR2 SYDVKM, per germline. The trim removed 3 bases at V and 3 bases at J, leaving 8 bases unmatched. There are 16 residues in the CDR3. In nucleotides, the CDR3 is TGTGCCAGCAGTTTGGGCTGGCAGGGGGATGGAAACACCATATATTTT. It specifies CASSLGWQGDGNTIYF.

The CDR3 bases are TGCGCCAGCAGTGACGGGAGGAACACTGAAGCTTTCTTT. Translating it yields CASSDGRNTEAFF. The V call is TRBV10-2, the J call TRBJ1-1; D call uncertain. V shed 3 bases and J shed 1 base, with 6 bases lying between them. Germline loops: CDR1 WSHSY, CDR2 SAAADI. This CDR3 is built from 13 residues.

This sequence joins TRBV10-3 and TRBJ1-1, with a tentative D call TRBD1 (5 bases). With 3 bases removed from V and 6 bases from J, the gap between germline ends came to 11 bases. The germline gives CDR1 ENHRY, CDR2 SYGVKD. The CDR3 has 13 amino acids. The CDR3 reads CAISDSGSAEAFF. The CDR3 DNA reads TGTGCCATCAGTGACTCAGGGTCTGCTGAAGCTTTCTTT.

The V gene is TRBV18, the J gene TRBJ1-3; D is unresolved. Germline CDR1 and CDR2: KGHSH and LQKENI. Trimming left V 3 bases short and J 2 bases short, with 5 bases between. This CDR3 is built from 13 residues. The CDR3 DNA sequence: TGTGCCAGCTCACCCTTTACTGGAAACACCATATATTTT. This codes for CASSPFTGNTIYF.

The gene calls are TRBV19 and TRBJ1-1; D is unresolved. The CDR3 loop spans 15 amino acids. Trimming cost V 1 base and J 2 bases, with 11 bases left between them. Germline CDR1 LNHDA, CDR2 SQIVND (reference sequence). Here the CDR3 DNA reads TGTGCCAGTAGTATAGTGCCCTTAGTCAACACTGAAGCTTTCTTT. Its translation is CASSIVPLVNTEAFF.

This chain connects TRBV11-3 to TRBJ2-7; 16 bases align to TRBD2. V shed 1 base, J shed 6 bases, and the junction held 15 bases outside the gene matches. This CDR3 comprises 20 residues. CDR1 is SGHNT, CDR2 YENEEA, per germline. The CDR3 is CASSLVGTSGRARLSREQYF. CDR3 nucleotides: TGTGCCAGCAGCTTAGTCGGGACTAGCGGGAGGGCACGCCTTTCCCGCGAGCAGTACTTC.

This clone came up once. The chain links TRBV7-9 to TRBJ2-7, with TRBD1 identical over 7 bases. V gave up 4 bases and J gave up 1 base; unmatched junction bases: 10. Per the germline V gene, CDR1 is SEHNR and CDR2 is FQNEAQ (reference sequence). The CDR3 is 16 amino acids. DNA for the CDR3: TGTGCCAGCAGCTCCTTAAGGGGGCGAGGGTCCTACGAGCAGTACTTC. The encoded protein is CASSSLRGRGSYEQYF.

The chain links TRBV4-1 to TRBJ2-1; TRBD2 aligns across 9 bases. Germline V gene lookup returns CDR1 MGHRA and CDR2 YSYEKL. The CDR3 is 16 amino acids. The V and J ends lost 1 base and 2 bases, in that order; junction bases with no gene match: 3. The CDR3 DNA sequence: TGCGCCAGCAGCCAAGTCAGCGGGAGGACCTACAATGAGCAGTTCTTC. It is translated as CASSQVSGRTYNEQFF.

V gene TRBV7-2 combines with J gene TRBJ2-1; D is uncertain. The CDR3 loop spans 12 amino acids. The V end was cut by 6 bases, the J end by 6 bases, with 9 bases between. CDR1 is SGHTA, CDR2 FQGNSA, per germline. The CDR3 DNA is TGTGCCAGCAGTCAGACTGTCAATGAGCAGTTCTTC. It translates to CASSQTVNEQFF.

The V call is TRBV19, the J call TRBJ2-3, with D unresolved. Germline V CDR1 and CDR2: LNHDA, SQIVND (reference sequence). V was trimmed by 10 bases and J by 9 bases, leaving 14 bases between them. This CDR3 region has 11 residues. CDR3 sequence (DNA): TGTGCCACGGTAGCCCTTGGGACGCAGTATTTT. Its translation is CATVALGTQYF.

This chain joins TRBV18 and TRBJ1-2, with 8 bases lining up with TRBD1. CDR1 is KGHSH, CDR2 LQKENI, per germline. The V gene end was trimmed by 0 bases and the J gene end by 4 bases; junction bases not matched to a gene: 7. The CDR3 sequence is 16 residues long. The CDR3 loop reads CASSPPNQGASYGYTF. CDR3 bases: TGTGCCAGCTCACCACCGAATCAGGGGGCTTCCTATGGCTACACCTTC.